The rows below give T cell receptor beta chains drawn from one sample of a study of identical twins. TCRdb re-called the 5' RACE reads through MiXCR, storing one row per CDR3 protein. The table records hundreds of thousands of distinct CDR3 sequences, about 12% of them present only once. These sequences were also reported in another study, on yellow fever vaccine responses in identical twins.

The sequenced sample was CD8+ T cells sorted from blood. These receptors were taken from a woman aged 18-29 years in good health. Each CDR3 is given with its conserved first and last residue. D genes are given only for firm matches. Clone size is stated in some rows and not others, as once, few, many or a class when expanded.

D gene	V gene	J gene	clone size	CDR3 protein	CDR3 DNA
TRBD1	TRBV5-6	TRBJ2-7	NA	CASSLAGTGWIEQYF	TGTGCCAGCAGCTTGGCCGGGACAGGATGGATCGAGCAGTACTTC
TRBD2	TRBV5-1	TRBJ2-1	few	CASSLAPAGGGNEQFF	TGCGCCAGCAGCTTGGCCCCAGCGGGGGGTGGAAATGAGCAGTTCTTC
TRBD2	TRBV7-8	TRBJ2-1	few	CASSLARLAGVPEQFF	TGTGCCAGCAGCTTAGCTCGACTAGCGGGAGTACCTGAGCAGTTCTTC
NA	TRBV5-1	TRBJ1-1	many	CASSSDPGRYTNTEAFF	TGCGCCAGCAGCTCGGACCCGGGACGGTATACGAACACTGAAGCTTTCTTT
NA	TRBV15	TRBJ2-2	many	CATSSRQGDTGELFF	TGTGCCACCAGCAGTCGCCAGGGTGACACCGGGGAGCTGTTTTTT
NA	TRBV25-1	TRBJ2-1	few	CASSTLAGEQFF	TGTGCCAGCAGTACCCTAGCCGGTGAGCAGTTCTTC
TRBD1	TRBV12-3/TRBV12-4	TRBJ2-3	many	CASSPTGGTDTQYF	TGTGCCAGCAGCCCGACAGGGGGCACAGATACGCAGTATTTT
TRBD1	TRBV28	TRBJ2-3	NA	CASSTGTGPTDTQYF	TGTGCCAGCAGCACCGGGACAGGCCCCACAGATACGCAGTATTTT
TRBD1	TRBV27	TRBJ2-7	medium-sized	CASSLQGANYEQYF	TGTGCCAGCAGTTTACAGGGGGCGAACTACGAGCAGTACTTC
TRBD2	TRBV3-1	TRBJ2-3	few	CASSHRGGSDTQYF	TGTGCCAGCAGCCACCGGGGGGGTTCAGATACGCAGTATTTT
NA	TRBV28	TRBJ1-3	many	CASSFAPGNTIYF	TGTGCCAGCAGTTTTGCCCCGGGAAACACCATATATTTT
NA	TRBV10-3	TRBJ2-5	many	CAISESNPGLAQETQYF	TGTGCCATCAGTGAGTCGAATCCAGGGTTGGCCCAAGAGACCCAGTACTTC
NA	TRBV4-1	TRBJ2-1	NA	CASSQEGAFLVSSYNEQFF	TGCGCCAGCAGCCAAGAGGGGGCGTTCCTAGTTAGCTCCTACAATGAGCAGTTCTTC
NA	TRBV11-2	TRBJ1-1	few	CASSPGVRNTEAFF	TGTGCCAGCTCGCCAGGGGTTAGAAACACTGAAGCTTTCTTT
NA	TRBV7-9	TRBJ2-2	NA	CASSERFFSGELFF	TGTGCCAGCAGCGAGAGATTTTTCTCCGGGGAGCTGTTTTTT
NA	TRBV12-3/TRBV12-4	TRBJ1-1	NA	CASGPETNTEAFF	TGTGCCAGCGGGCCGGAGACGAACACTGAAGCTTTCTTT
NA	TRBV27	TRBJ2-7	few	CASSPHFGGSYEQYF	TGTGCCAGCAGTCCTCATTTCGGGGGATCCTACGAGCAGTACTTC
TRBD2	TRBV10-3	TRBJ2-1	few	CAISEEAGGLLMNEQFF	TGTGCCATCAGTGAGGAGGCGGGAGGATTGCTTATGAATGAGCAGTTCTTC
TRBD1	TRBV14	TRBJ1-1	few	CASSQEATGGGTEAFF	TGTGCCAGCAGCCAAGAAGCGACAGGGGGAGGTACTGAAGCTTTCTTT
NA	TRBV12-3/TRBV12-4	TRBJ2-3	NA	CASSSPGVRGDTQYF	TGTGCCAGCAGTTCCCCGGGAGTGAGGGGAGATACGCAGTATTTT
TRBD1	TRBV29-1	TRBJ1-2	NA	CSVAGTGAFFYGYTF	TGCAGCGTAGCCGGGACAGGGGCTTTCTTCTATGGCTACACCTTC
NA	TRBV7-8	TRBJ2-7	many	CASSLGQLYEQYF	TGTGCCAGCAGCTTAGGACAACTCTACGAGCAGTACTTC
NA	TRBV25-1	TRBJ2-1	few	CASSRAPNNEQFF	TGTGCCAGCAGTAGGGCACCTAACAATGAGCAGTTCTTC
NA	TRBV12-3/TRBV12-4	TRBJ1-2	many	CASSLDWRGRDYGYTF	TGTGCCAGCAGTTTAGATTGGAGGGGCAGGGACTATGGCTACACCTTC
NA	TRBV28	TRBJ2-7	NA	CASSPSSNEQYF	TGTGCCAGCAGCCCTAGCTCCAACGAGCAGTACTTC
NA	TRBV7-9	TRBJ2-2	NA	CASSSRVIEGWELFF	TGTGCCAGCAGCTCCAGGGTGATCGAGGGCTGGGAGCTGTTTTTT
NA	TRBV9	TRBJ2-1	few	CASSYNLGAYNEQFF	TGTGCCAGCAGCTACAACTTGGGGGCCTACAATGAGCAGTTCTTC
NA	TRBV12-3/TRBV12-4	TRBJ1-2	many	CASSLGAGVYGYTF	TGTGCCAGCAGTTTAGGGGCGGGGGTCTATGGCTACACCTTC
TRBD1	TRBV15	TRBJ2-1	many	CATSGGQGQGEQFF	TGTGCCACCAGCGGGGGACAGGGACAGGGTGAGCAGTTCTTC
TRBD2	TRBV20-1	TRBJ2-1	NA	CSARDAGGLYNEQFF	TGCAGTGCTAGAGATGCGGGGGGGTTATACAATGAGCAGTTCTTC
TRBD1	TRBV7-6	TRBJ2-5	NA	CASSFRTGGERETQYF	TGTGCCAGCAGCTTCCGGACAGGGGGCGAGAGGGAGACCCAGTACTTC
TRBD1	TRBV10-2	TRBJ2-1	NA	CASTKNRGPYNEQFF	TGCGCCAGCACCAAGAACAGGGGGCCCTACAATGAGCAGTTCTTC
NA	TRBV25-1	TRBJ1-1	NA	CASSDGGFTEAFF	TGTGCCAGCAGTGATGGGGGTTTCACTGAAGCTTTCTTT
TRBD2	TRBV28	TRBJ2-7	NA	CASSLRSGRKLYEQYF	TGTGCCAGCAGTCTCCGTAGCGGGAGAAAACTCTACGAGCAGTACTTC
NA	TRBV4-2	TRBJ2-1	few	CASSPEGDYNEQFF	TGTGCCAGCAGCCCCGAGGGGGACTACAATGAGCAGTTCTTC
NA	TRBV4-1	TRBJ1-3	NA	CASSQDSSGNTIYF	TGCGCCAGCAGCCAAGACAGCTCAGGAAACACCATATATTTT
TRBD1	TRBV29-1	TRBJ2-1	many	CSVEDRGPGEQFF	TGCAGCGTTGAGGACAGGGGCCCCGGTGAGCAGTTCTTC
TRBD2	TRBV12-3/TRBV12-4	TRBJ2-3	NA	CASSARLAGGLGVTDTQYF	TGTGCCAGCAGTGCCCGACTAGCGGGGGGGCTTGGGGTCACAGATACGCAGTATTTT
NA	TRBV20-1	TRBJ2-2	NA	CSARVRRNNTGELFF	TGCAGTGCTAGAGTGCGGCGGAACAACACCGGGGAGCTGTTTTTT
TRBD2	TRBV11-2	TRBJ2-5	few	CASSRLAGRETQYF	TGTGCCAGCAGCCGACTAGCGGGAAGAGAGACCCAGTACTTC
NA	TRBV20-1	TRBJ2-4	NA	CSAHVVATNIQYF	TGCAGTGCTCATGTAGTCGCCACAAACATTCAGTACTTC
NA	TRBV24-1	TRBJ2-1	many	CATSAVGPTWNEQFF	TGTGCCACCAGTGCAGTGGGACCCACATGGAATGAGCAGTTCTTC
TRBD1	TRBV2	TRBJ1-1	few	CASRDRGGTEAFF	TGTGCCAGCCGAGACAGGGGCGGTACTGAAGCTTTCTTT
NA	TRBV5-1	TRBJ1-6	NA	CASSLAGAGSPLHF	TGCGCCAGCAGCTTGGCAGGGGCTGGTTCACCCCTCCACTTT
TRBD1	TRBV27	TRBJ2-7	many	CASSFDRGATYEQYF	TGTGCCAGCAGTTTTGACAGGGGGGCGACCTACGAGCAGTACTTC
TRBD2	TRBV7-2	TRBJ2-1	NA	CASSSWTSGSYEQFF	TGTGCCAGCAGCTCCTGGACTAGCGGGAGTTATGAGCAGTTCTTC
NA	TRBV27	TRBJ1-2	NA	CASSPAGQLNYGYTF	TGTGCCAGCAGTCCCGCTGGACAGTTAAACTATGGCTACACCTTC
TRBD2	TRBV6-1	TRBJ2-1	NA	CASSPLGLAGAHEQFF	TGTGCCAGCAGTCCGTTGGGACTAGCGGGAGCCCATGAGCAGTTCTTC